The sequence of this TCR beta chain was determined in a study of early T cells in non-severe SARS-CoV-2 infection. TCRdb reanalysed the 5' RACE reads using MiXCR and keeps one entry per CDR3 protein. The table lists around 60,000 distinct CDR3 sequences, approximately 13% of them singletons. This clonotype was counted a single time. Germline CDR1 SGDLS, CDR2 YYNGEE. Trimming removed 2 bases at V and 0 bases at J, with 5 bases between. This CDR3 is built from 14 residues. The V call is TRBV9, the J call TRBJ2-2; D not resolved. This receptor was identified in an adult who was a healthcare worker with PCR-confirmed SARS-CoV-2 infection or an uninfected control (not recorded which). The sequencing input was whole blood. CDR3 protein: CASSVDSNTGELFF. The CDR3 bases are TGTGCCAGCAGCGTTGATTCGAACACCGGGGAGCTGTTTTTT.